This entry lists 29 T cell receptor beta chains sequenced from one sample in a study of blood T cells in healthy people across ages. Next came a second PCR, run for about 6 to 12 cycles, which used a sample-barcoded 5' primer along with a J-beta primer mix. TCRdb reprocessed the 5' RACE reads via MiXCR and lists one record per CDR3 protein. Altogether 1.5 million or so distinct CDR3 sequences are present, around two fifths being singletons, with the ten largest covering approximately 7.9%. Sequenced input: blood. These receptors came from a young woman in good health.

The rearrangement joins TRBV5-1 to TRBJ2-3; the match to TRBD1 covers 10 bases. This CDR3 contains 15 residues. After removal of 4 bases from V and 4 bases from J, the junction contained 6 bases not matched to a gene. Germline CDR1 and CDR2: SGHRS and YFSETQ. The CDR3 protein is CASSQRTGGADTQYF. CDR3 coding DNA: TGCGCCAGCAGCCAACGGACAGGGGGAGCAGATACGCAGTATTTT.

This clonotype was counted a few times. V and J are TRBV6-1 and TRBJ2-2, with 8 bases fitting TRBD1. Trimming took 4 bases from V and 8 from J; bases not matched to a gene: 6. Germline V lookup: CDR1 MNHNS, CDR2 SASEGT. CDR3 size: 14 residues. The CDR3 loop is CASSVQGVEGELFF. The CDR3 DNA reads TGTGCCAGCAGTGTACAGGGGGTAGAGGGGGAGCTGTTTTTT.

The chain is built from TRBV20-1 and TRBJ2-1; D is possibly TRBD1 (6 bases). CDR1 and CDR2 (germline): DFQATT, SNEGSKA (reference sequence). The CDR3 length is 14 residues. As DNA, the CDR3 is TGCAGCTGCGTTGGGGGCAGCCCTTACAATGAGCAGTTCTTC. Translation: CSCVGGSPYNEQFF.

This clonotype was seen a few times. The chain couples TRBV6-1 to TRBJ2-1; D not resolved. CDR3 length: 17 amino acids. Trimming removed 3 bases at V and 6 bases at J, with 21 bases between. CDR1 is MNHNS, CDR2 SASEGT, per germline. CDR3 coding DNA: TGTGCCAGCAGTGACCCCCCTAACGGTTACCGAATCAATGAGCAGTTCTTC. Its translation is CASSDPPNGYRINEQFF.

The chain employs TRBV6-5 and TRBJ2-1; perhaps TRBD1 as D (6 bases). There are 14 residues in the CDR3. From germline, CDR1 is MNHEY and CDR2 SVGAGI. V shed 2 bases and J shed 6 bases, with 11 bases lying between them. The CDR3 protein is CASSYRGLGNEQFF. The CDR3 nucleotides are TGTGCCAGCAGTTACAGGGGGTTGGGCAATGAGCAGTTCTTC.

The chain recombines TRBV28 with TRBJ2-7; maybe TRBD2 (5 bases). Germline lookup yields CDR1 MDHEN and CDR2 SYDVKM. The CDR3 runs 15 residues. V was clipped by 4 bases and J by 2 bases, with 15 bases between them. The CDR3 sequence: CASSSSGTRTYEQYF. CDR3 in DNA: TGTGCCAGCAGTTCCTCGGGAACCAGGACCTACGAGCAGTACTTC.

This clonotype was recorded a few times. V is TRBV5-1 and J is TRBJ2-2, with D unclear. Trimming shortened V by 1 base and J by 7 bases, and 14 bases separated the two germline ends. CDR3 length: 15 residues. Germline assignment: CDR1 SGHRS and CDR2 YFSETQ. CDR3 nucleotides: TGCGCCAGCAGCTTGATGGAGTACCTCGGCGGGGAGCTGTTTTTT. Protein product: CASSLMEYLGGELFF.

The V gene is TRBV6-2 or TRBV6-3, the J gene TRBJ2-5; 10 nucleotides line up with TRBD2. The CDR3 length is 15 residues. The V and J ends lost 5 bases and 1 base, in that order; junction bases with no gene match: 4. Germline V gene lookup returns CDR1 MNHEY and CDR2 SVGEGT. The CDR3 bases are TGTGCCAGCAGTGTATCTAGCGGGGGCCAAGAGACCCAGTACTTC. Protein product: CASSVSSGGQETQYF.

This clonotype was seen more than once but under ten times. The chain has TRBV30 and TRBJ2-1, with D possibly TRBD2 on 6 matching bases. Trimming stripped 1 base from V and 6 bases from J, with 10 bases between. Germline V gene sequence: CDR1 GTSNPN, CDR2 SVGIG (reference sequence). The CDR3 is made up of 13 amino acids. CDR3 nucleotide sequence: TGTGCCTGGAGTGACCAGCGGGCCAATGAGCAGTTCTTC. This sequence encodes CAWSDQRANEQFF.

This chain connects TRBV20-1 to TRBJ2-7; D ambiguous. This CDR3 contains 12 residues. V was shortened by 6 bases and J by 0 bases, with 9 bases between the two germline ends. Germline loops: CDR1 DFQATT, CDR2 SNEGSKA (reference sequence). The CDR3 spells CSASKSSYEQYF. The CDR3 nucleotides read TGCAGTGCATCTAAGAGCTCCTACGAGCAGTACTTC.

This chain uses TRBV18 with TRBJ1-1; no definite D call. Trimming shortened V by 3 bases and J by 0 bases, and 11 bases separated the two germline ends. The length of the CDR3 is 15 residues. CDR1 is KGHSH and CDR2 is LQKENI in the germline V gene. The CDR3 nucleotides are TGTGCCAGCTCACCCGGGATGGGAATGAACACTGAAGCTTTCTTT. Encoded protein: CASSPGMGMNTEAFF.

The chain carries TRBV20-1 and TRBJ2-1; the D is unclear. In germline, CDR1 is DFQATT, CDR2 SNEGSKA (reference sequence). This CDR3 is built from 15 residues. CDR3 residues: CSALLWAASYNEQFF. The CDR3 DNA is TGCAGCGCCCTGTTGTGGGCGGCCTCCTACAATGAGCAGTTCTTC.

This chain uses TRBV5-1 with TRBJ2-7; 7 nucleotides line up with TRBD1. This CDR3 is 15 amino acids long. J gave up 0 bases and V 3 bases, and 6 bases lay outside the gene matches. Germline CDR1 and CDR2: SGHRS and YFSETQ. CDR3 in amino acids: CASSWWGQSSYEQYF. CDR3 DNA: TGCGCCAGCAGCTGGTGGGGACAGAGCTCCTACGAGCAGTACTTC.

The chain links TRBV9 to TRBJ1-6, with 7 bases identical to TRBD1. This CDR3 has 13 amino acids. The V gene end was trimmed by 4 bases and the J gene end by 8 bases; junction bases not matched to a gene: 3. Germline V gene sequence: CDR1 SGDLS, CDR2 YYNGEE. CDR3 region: CASSPGTDSPLHF. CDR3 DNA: TGTGCCAGCAGCCCCGGGACAGATTCACCCCTCCACTTT.

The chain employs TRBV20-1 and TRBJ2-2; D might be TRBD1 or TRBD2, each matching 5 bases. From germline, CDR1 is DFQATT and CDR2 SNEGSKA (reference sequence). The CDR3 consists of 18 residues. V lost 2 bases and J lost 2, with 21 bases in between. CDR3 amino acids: CSARPRDGLFFNTGELFF. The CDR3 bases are TGCAGTGCTAGACCCCGGGACGGCCTTTTCTTTAACACCGGGGAGCTGTTTTTT.

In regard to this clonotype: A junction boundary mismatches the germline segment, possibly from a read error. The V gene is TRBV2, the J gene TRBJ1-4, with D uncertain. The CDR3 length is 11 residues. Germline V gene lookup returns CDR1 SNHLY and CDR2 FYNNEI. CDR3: CASREGEKLFF. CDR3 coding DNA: TGTGCCAGCAGGGAAGGGGAAAAACTGTTTTTT.

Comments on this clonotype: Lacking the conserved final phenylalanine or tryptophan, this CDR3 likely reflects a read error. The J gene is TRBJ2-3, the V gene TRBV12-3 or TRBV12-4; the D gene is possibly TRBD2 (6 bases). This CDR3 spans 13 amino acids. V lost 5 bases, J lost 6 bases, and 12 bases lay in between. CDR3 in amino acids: CASSKISGDTQYS. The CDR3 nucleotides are TGTGCCAGCAGTAAGATTAGCGGTGATACGCAGTATTCT.

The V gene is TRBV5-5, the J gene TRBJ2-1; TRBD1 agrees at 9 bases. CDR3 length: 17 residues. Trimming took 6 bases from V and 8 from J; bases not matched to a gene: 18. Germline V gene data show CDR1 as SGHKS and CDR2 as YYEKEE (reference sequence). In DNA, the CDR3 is TGTGCCAGCACCCTCAGGACAGGGGTCTCTCTCGGGGATGAGCAGTTCTTC. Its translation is CASTLRTGVSLGDEQFF.

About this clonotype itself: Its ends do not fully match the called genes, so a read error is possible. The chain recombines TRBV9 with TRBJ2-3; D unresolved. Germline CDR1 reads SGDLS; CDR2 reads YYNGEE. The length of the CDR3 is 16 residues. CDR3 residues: CACSVDISQSTDTQYF. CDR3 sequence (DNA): TGTGCCTGCAGCGTAGACATCTCCCAGAGCACAGATACGCAGTATTTT.

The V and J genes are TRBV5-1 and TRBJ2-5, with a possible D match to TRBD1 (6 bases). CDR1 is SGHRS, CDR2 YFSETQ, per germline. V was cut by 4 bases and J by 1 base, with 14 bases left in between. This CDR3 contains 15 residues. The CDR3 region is CASSPPRTVQETQYF. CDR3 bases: TGCGCCAGCAGCCCGCCAAGGACAGTCCAAGAGACCCAGTACTTC.

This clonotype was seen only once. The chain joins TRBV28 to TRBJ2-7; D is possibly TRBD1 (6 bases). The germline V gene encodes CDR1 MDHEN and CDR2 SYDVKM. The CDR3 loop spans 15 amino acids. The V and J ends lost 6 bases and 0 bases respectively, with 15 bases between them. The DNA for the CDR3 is TGTGCCAGCAGCACCGGACAGAAAATCTCCTACGAGCAGTACTTC. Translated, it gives CASSTGQKISYEQYF.

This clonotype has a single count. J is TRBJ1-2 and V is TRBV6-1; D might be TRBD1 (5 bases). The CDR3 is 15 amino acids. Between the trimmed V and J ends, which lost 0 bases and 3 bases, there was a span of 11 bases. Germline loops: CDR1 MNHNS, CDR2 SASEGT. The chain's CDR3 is CASSEAFQGYYGYTF. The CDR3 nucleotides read TGTGCCAGCAGTGAAGCTTTCCAGGGTTACTATGGCTACACCTTC.

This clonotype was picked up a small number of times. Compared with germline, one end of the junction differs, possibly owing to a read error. The CDR3 loop is CARSPLQGEGGLQPEAFF. DNA of the CDR3: TGTGCCAGGAGTCCCCTTCAGGGCGAGGGGGGTTTGCAACCAGAAGCTTTCTTT. The chain joins TRBV30 to TRBJ1-1, with D maybe TRBD1 (6 bases). The V gene's germline CDR1 is GTSNPN and CDR2 SVGIG (reference sequence). This CDR3 spans 18 amino acids.

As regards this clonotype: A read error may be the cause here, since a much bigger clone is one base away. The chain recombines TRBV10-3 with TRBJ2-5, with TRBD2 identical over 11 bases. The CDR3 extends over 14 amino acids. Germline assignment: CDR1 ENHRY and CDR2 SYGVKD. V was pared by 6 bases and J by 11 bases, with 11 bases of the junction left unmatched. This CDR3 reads CAISGTSGDGEQYF. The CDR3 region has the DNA TGTGCCATCAGCGGGACTAGCGGAGATGGTGAGCAGTACTTC.

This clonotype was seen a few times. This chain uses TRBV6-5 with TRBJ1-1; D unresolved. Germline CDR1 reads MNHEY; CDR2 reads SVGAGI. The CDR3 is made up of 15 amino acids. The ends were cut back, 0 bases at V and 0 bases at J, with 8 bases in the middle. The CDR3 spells CASSYSTLMNTEAFF. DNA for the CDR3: TGTGCCAGCAGTTACTCTACCCTAATGAACACTGAAGCTTTCTTT.

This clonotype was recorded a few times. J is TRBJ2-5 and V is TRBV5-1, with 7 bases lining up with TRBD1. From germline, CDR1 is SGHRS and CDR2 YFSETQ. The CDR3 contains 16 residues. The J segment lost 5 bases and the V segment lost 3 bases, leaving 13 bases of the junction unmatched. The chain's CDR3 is CASSSQGETLWETQYF. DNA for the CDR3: TGCGCCAGCAGCTCCCAGGGGGAGACACTGTGGGAGACCCAGTACTTC.

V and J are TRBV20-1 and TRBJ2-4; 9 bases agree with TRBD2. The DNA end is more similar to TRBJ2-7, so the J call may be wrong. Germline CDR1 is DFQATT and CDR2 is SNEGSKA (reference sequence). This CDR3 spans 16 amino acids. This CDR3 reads CSARLAGSFAAYEQYF. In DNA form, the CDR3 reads TGCAGTGCTAGACTAGCGGGGTCTTTTGCAGCGTACGAGCAGTACTTC.

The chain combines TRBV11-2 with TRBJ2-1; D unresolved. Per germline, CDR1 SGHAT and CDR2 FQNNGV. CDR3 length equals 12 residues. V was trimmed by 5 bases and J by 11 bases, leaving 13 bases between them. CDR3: CASSQQALKQFF. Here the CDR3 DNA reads TGTGCCAGCAGCCAGCAGGCCCTGAAGCAGTTCTTC.

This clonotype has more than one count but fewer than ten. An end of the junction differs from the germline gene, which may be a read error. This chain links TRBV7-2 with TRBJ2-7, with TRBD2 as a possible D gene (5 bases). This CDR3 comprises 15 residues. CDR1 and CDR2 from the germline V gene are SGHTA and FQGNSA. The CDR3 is CASSAPSGSSYEKYF. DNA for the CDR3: TGTGCCAGCAGCGCCCCTAGTGGGAGCTCCTACGAGAAGTACTTC.